This T cell receptor beta chain came from a study of T cell repertoires in cytomegalovirus infection. For the study at large: Recently described HLA-C-restricted plus well-studied HLA-B-restricted CMV epitopes were used. CMV infection plus the matching HLA type was flagged by public TCR beta signatures.

Only a few counts were recorded for this clonotype. Its antigen is currently unknown. A single record per CDR3 protein comes from TCRdb applying MiXCR to the reads. The sample includes hundreds of thousands of distinct CDR3 sequences, 25% to 30% of them seen just once. The V end lost 0 bases, the J end lost 5 bases, and 1 base lay between the germline ends. This CDR3 comprises 12 residues. The germline V gene has CDR1 MNHNY and CDR2 SVGAGI (reference sequence). Here the sequenced sample was cultured PBMCs, taken from culture after CMV antigen stimulation. The rearrangement links TRBV6-6 to TRBJ1-4, with no clear D. This receptor was taken from a human donor in good health (CMV status not recorded). Some clones in this sample may be carry-over from other donors' samples. CDR3 DNA sequence: TGTGCCAGCAGTTACTCGAATGAAAAACTGTTTTTT. Encoded protein: CASSYSNEKLFF.